The TCR beta chain under discussion was sequenced for a study of T cell changes during pregnancy in multiple sclerosis. The CDR3 runs to 13 residues. Germline assignment: CDR1 LNHDA and CDR2 SQIVND (reference sequence). V lost 6 bases to trimming and J lost 6 bases; unmatched junction nucleotides: 6. Method: immunoSEQ multiplex PCR; TCRdb's copy keeps in-frame clones and lacks some. The profile shows tens of thousands of clones, about 90% of them singletons. V is TRBV19 and J is TRBJ2-3; 7 bases map to TRBD1. The source material was peripheral blood, sampled in the second trimester of pregnancy. The source is a female donor with multiple sclerosis, enrolled in a pregnancy study. The CDR3 loop is CASRLTGTDTQYF. The CDR3 DNA is TGTGCCAGTAGATTGACAGGGACGGATACGCAGTATTTT.